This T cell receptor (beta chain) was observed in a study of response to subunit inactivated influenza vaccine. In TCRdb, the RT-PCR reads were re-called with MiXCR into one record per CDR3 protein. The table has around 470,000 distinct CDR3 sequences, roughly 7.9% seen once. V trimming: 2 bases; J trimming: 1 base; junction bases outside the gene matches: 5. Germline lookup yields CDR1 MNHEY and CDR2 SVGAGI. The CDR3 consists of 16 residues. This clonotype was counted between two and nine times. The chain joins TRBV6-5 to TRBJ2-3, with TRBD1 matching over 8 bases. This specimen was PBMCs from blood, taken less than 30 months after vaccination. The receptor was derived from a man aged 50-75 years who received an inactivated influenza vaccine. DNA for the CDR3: TGTGCCAGCAGTTACGTCGACAGGGGTGGCACAGATACGCAGTATTTT. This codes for CASSYVDRGGTDTQYF.